One sample yielded the 15 T cell receptor beta chains listed below, sequenced in a study of PD-1 blockade in mismatch repair-deficient tumors. Generated by immunoSEQ multiplex PCR, the TCRdb table keeps only in-frame clones and is missing some. The table includes roughly 38,000 clones, over 70% detected once. Sequencing used PBMCs, obtained about 40 weeks after starting pembrolizumab. These receptor sequences come from an adult with mismatch repair-deficient cancer.

A single count supports this clone. The chain joins TRBV19 to TRBJ1-1, with D unresolved. Germline values: CDR1 LNHDA, CDR2 SQIVND (reference sequence). This CDR3 comprises 14 residues. Trimming pared 6 bases from V and 3 bases from J, leaving 14 bases between. DNA for the CDR3: TGTGCCAGTAGAGACCCCGCGGTTTACACTGAAGCTTTCTTT. It translates to CASRDPAVYTEAFF.

The chain has TRBV10-3 and TRBJ1-4, with 8 bases identical to TRBD1. The trim removed 4 bases at V and 8 bases at J, leaving 0 bases unmatched. Germline V gene lookup returns CDR1 ENHRY and CDR2 SYGVKD. The CDR3 contains 12 residues. The CDR3 DNA is TGTGCCATCAGTGGGACAGGGGAAAAACTGTTTTTT. This codes for CAISGTGEKLFF.

The V call is TRBV7-9, the J call TRBJ2-1; D is perhaps TRBD2 (6 bases). V lost 1 base and J lost 3, with 7 bases in between. The CDR3 has 14 amino acids. Germline V gene data show CDR1 as SEHNR and CDR2 as FQNEAQ (reference sequence). CDR3 residues: CASSLVADYNEQFF. In nucleotides, the CDR3 is TGTGCCAGCAGCTTAGTAGCGGACTACAATGAGCAGTTCTTC. Drawing the rest from reference TRBV7-9 and TRBJ2-1, the complete variable domain is DTGVSQNPRHKITKRGQNVTFRCDPISEHNRLYWYRQTLGQGPEFLTYFQNEAQLEKSRLLSDRFSAERPKGSFSTLEIQRTEQGDSAMYLCASSLVADYNEQFFGPGTRLTVL.

The chain employs TRBV28 and TRBJ2-1; 7 nucleotides align to TRBD2. The CDR3 loop spans 16 amino acids. J lost 2 bases, V lost 3 bases, and 7 bases had no gene match. Germline assignment: CDR1 MDHEN and CDR2 SYDVKM. CDR3 coding DNA: TGTGCCAGCAGTTTTGGGGGGAGGGATGCCTACAATGAGCAGTTCTTC. Encoded protein: CASSFGGRDAYNEQFF.

This chain joins TRBV6-6 and TRBJ1-1; 7 positions match TRBD1. The germline gives CDR1 MNHNY, CDR2 SVGAGI (reference sequence). The CDR3 has 13 residues. Trimming at V came to 2 bases and at J to 11 bases, leaving 8 bases not matched to a gene. CDR3 nucleotides: TGTGCCAGCAGTTACCGACAGGGTAAGATGGCTTTCTTT. It encodes CASSYRQGKMAFF.

The V and J genes are TRBV19 and TRBJ2-1, with a weak D call TRBD1 (8 bases). The V and J ends lost 6 bases and 3 bases respectively, with 18 bases between them. CDR1 is LNHDA and CDR2 is SQIVND in the germline V gene (reference sequence). This CDR3 comprises 16 residues. DNA of the CDR3: TGTGCCAGTAGGGACAGGGCCAAGCGGGACTACAATGAGCAGTTCTTC. Encoded protein: CASRDRAKRDYNEQFF.

The V gene is TRBV5-6, the J gene TRBJ1-2; D is perhaps TRBD1 (5 bases). The CDR3 is 15 amino acids. V gave up 1 base and J gave up 6 bases, with 16 bases separating them. Germline V gene sequence: CDR1 SGHDT, CDR2 YYEEEE. The CDR3 nucleotides read TGTGCCAGCAGCTTGCTTACTGGGGCCGTCAATGGCTACACCTTC. This gives the protein CASSLLTGAVNGYTF.

This clone was observed once. V and J are TRBV28 and TRBJ2-1; tentatively, D is TRBD1 (6 bases). CDR1 and CDR2 (germline): MDHEN, SYDVKM. V lost 3 bases, J lost 1 base, and 10 bases lay in between. There are 15 residues in the CDR3. The CDR3 loop is CASSLSGESYNEQFF. The CDR3, as DNA: TGTGCCAGCAGTTTGTCAGGGGAATCCTACAATGAGCAGTTCTTC.

The gene calls are TRBV6-4 and TRBJ2-3; D is possibly TRBD1 (7 bases). This CDR3 contains 15 residues. The germline V and J ends were trimmed by 4 bases and 0 bases, with 11 bases remaining between them. Germline CDR1 and CDR2: MRHNA and SNTAGT. CDR3 sequence: CASSVSGGSTDTQYF. For the CDR3, the DNA is TGTGCCAGCAGTGTTTCAGGGGGGAGCACAGATACGCAGTATTTT.

The V gene is TRBV5-1, the J gene TRBJ2-1; TRBD1 agrees at 7 bases. The V and J ends lost 3 bases and 3 bases, in that order; junction bases with no gene match: 6. The CDR3 covers 15 residues. From germline, CDR1 is SGHRS and CDR2 YFSETQ. The CDR3 spells CASSSGQPFYNEQFF. CDR3 coding DNA: TGCGCCAGCAGCTCGGGACAGCCCTTCTACAATGAGCAGTTCTTC.

The chain links TRBV4-1 to TRBJ2-3, with 9 bases that match TRBD2. The V gene's germline CDR1 is MGHRA and CDR2 YSYEKL. V lost 7 bases and J lost 5; bases outside the gene matches: 7. This CDR3 contains 14 residues. CDR3 residues: CASNLAGEGDTQYF. The CDR3 coding sequence is TGCGCCAGCAATTTAGCGGGAGAGGGAGATACGCAGTATTTT.

The chain recombines TRBV14 with TRBJ2-1; possibly TRBD2 for D (6 bases). The CDR3 consists of 15 residues. The germline V gene encodes CDR1 SGHDN and CDR2 FVKESK. V was trimmed by 2 bases and J by 2 bases, leaving 10 bases between them. The CDR3 is CASSQMGGTYNEQFF. As DNA, the CDR3 is TGTGCCAGCAGCCAAATGGGGGGTACCTACAATGAGCAGTTCTTC. The variable domain in full, completed from reference TRBV14 and TRBJ2-1, reads EAGVTQFPSHSVIEKGQTVTLRCDPISGHDNLYWYRRVMGKEIKFLLHFVKESKQDESGMPNNRFLAERTGGTYSTLKVQPAELEDSGVYFCASSQMGGTYNEQFFGPGTRLTVL.

The chain carries TRBV10-2 and TRBJ2-3, with 13 bases matching TRBD2. V shed 5 bases and J 3 bases; nucleotides not matched to a gene: 2. The CDR3 is 15 amino acids. Per germline, CDR1 WSHSY and CDR2 SAAADI. The CDR3 loop is CASSPTSGRTDTQYF. CDR3 DNA: TGCGCCAGCAGTCCGACTAGCGGGAGGACAGATACGCAGTATTTT.

This clone was recorded once. CDR3 sequence (DNA): TGTGCCAGCAGTTTCGCGACTAGCGGGGGCCCAAATGAGCAGTTCTTC. As protein: CASSFATSGGPNEQFF. V gene TRBV28 combines with J gene TRBJ2-1; 12 bases align to TRBD2. Looked up from germline, CDR1 is MDHEN and CDR2 is SYDVKM. This CDR3 is 16 amino acids long. The V gene end was trimmed by 3 bases and the J gene end by 7 bases; junction bases not matched to a gene: 7.

This chain links TRBV16 with TRBJ2-7, with 13 nucleotides matching TRBD2. Germline V CDR1 and CDR2: KGHSY, FQNENV. Germline trimming cut 0 bases from V and 2 bases from J; bases unmatched to any gene: 10. This CDR3 region has 19 residues. DNA for the CDR3: TGTGCCAGCAGCCAATCAGGTTGGAGGACTAGCGGGAGAACCTACGAGCAGTACTTC. Residues: CASSQSGWRTSGRTYEQYF.